The 17 T cell receptor beta chains reported below all come from one sample, sequenced in a study of T-cell reconstitution after alpha-beta-depleted transplantation in children. A TCRbeta library incorporating unique molecular identifiers was prepared. In TCRdb, the PCR reads were re-called with MiXCR into one record per CDR3 protein. Of about 610,000 distinct CDR3 sequences listed, about 11% are singletons. The source material was PBMCs from the stem cell graft donor, sampled from the stem cell graft. Receptors originate from a human donor who donated a stem cell graft to a child with acute myeloid leukemia.

The V call is TRBV7-2, the J call TRBJ1-1; D is unclear. The CDR3 has 14 residues. The germline V gene encodes CDR1 SGHTA and CDR2 FQGNSA. Trimming took 5 bases from V and 3 from J, leaving 13 bases between them. Here the CDR3 reads CASSRLGWDTEAFF. The CDR3 DNA is TGTGCCAGCAGCCGCCTAGGATGGGACACTGAAGCTTTCTTT. Using reference TRBV7-2 and TRBJ1-1 for the parts outside the CDR3, the full variable domain is GAGVSQSPSNKVTEKGKDVELRCDPISGHTALYWYRQSLGQGLEFLIYFQGNSAPDKSGLPSDRFSAERTGGSVSTLTIQRTQQEDSAVYLCASSRLGWDTEAFFGQGTRLTVV.

This clonotype has at least ten counts. The genes are TRBV12-3 or TRBV12-4 and TRBJ2-3, with D uncertain. The V end was cut by 4 bases, the J end by 11 bases, with 10 bases between. The CDR3 loop spans 11 amino acids. The CDR3 nucleotides read TGTGCCAGCAGTTCGATACCCAGGCAGTATTTT. Its translation is CASSSIPRQYF.

Many counts were recorded for this clonotype. The rearrangement uses TRBV6-2 or TRBV6-3 and TRBJ2-1; possibly TRBD1 or TRBD2 for D (5 bases each). Germline CDR1 reads MNHEY; CDR2 reads SVGEGT. The CDR3 extends over 14 amino acids. Between the trimmed V and J ends, which lost 5 bases and 2 bases, there was a span of 10 bases. CDR3: CASSAGTTYNEQFF. The DNA of the CDR3 is TGTGCCAGCAGTGCCGGGACCACCTACAATGAGCAGTTCTTC.

This clonotype was counted only a few times. The chain has TRBV15 and TRBJ2-1; D possibly corresponds to TRBD2 (6 bases). The V end was cut by 0 bases, the J end by 10 bases, with 22 bases between. From germline, CDR1 is LNHNV and CDR2 YYDKDF (reference sequence). The CDR3 extends over 17 amino acids. The CDR3 protein is CATSRDRIRLVGSEQFF. In DNA form, the CDR3 reads TGTGCCACCAGCAGAGATCGAATCCGACTAGTAGGGAGCGAGCAGTTCTTC.

This clonotype came up a few times. The chain recombines TRBV6-1 with TRBJ2-7; TRBD2 aligns across 14 bases. CDR1 and CDR2 from the germline V gene are MNHNS and SASEGT. Unmatched junction bases numbered 6, after V lost 5 bases and J lost 6 bases. The CDR3 spans 15 residues. CDR3: CASSPLGTSGSEQYF. CDR3 bases: TGTGCCAGCAGTCCGCTTGGGACTAGCGGGAGCGAGCAGTACTTC.

J is TRBJ2-7 and V is TRBV20-1, with D maybe TRBD2 (6 bases). The germline gives CDR1 DFQATT, CDR2 SNEGSKA (reference sequence). V was pared by 0 bases and J by 4 bases, with 28 bases between. The CDR3 extends over 19 amino acids. The CDR3 DNA is TGCAGTGCTAGAGACCCCGTGTTAGCGGCCCCTCGTTACGGATACGAGCAGTACTTC. Its protein product is CSARDPVLAAPRYGYEQYF.

This clonotype was counted ten times or more. CDR3 coding DNA: TGTGCCAGCAGCGCCCCTGGTCGGGAGGGGTACGAGCAGTACTTC. The encoded protein is CASSAPGREGYEQYF. V usage is TRBV7-2 and J usage is TRBJ2-7, with 8 nucleotides matching TRBD2. Germline V gene lookup returns CDR1 SGHTA and CDR2 FQGNSA. There are 15 residues in the CDR3. Germline trimming cut 5 bases from V and 4 bases from J; bases unmatched to any gene: 10.

This clonotype was recorded many times. The rearrangement joins TRBV29-1 to TRBJ2-2; 14 bases fit TRBD2. Germline V lookup: CDR1 SQVTM, CDR2 ANQGSEA. V was clipped by 1 base and J by 6 bases; unmatched bases: 16. The CDR3 contains 20 residues. The CDR3: CSVEAGTGDRLAGGPGELFF. In nucleotides, the CDR3 is TGCAGCGTTGAAGCCGGGACAGGGGACAGACTAGCGGGAGGGCCCGGGGAGCTGTTTTTT.

At least ten counts were recorded for this clonotype. This sequence joins TRBV4-2 and TRBJ2-5; tentatively, D is TRBD1 (6 bases). V lost 3 bases to trimming and J lost 6 bases, with 17 bases between them. Looked up from germline, CDR1 is LGHNA and CDR2 is YNFKEQ. The CDR3 is 15 amino acids. CDR3 coding DNA: TGTGCCAGCAGCCAGGAGGACAGCGGTCGGAAGACCCAGTACTTC. It yields the protein CASSQEDSGRKTQYF.

This clonotype was detected only a few times. This chain joins TRBV11-3 and TRBJ1-5, with D possibly TRBD1 on 5 matching bases. V lost 4 bases to trimming and J lost 3 bases, with 13 bases between them. The CDR3 is 15 amino acids. In germline, CDR1 is SGHNT, CDR2 YENEEA. The DNA for the CDR3 is TGTGCCAGCAGCTCCCATGGGGGTGACAATCAGCCCCAGCATTTT. This translates into CASSSHGGDNQPQHF.

In its sample, this clonotype was seen a few times. The chain has TRBV20-1 and TRBJ2-3; D is possibly TRBD1 or TRBD2 (6 bases each). Germline V gene lookup returns CDR1 DFQATT and CDR2 SNEGSKA (reference sequence). The CDR3 totals 16 residues. V was trimmed by 8 bases and J by 2 bases, leaving 23 bases between them. CDR3 residues: CSSLIKGGLTTDTQYF. The CDR3 DNA sequence: TGCAGTTCATTAATAAAAGGGGGACTCACCACAGATACGCAGTATTTT.

The chain uses TRBV5-1 and TRBJ2-7; 9 nucleotides line up with TRBD1. Looked up from germline, CDR1 is SGHRS and CDR2 is YFSETQ. Trimming at V came to 4 bases and at J to 6 bases, leaving 5 bases not matched to a gene. CDR3 size: 13 residues. The CDR3 region is CASSIDRGGEQYF. CDR3 DNA: TGCGCCAGCAGCATCGACAGGGGGGGCGAGCAGTACTTC.

The chain uses TRBV18 and TRBJ2-1; a possible D gene is TRBD1 (6 bases). Trimming removed 6 bases from V and 7 bases from J, with 19 bases in between. The CDR3 consists of 15 residues. The germline V gene has CDR1 KGHSH and CDR2 LQKENI. The CDR3 region has the DNA TGTGCCAGCTCCGCCCAGGGACAAACAAAAAATGAGCAGTTCTTC. Protein sequence: CASSAQGQTKNEQFF. Filled out from reference TRBV18 and TRBJ2-1, the complete variable domain reads NAGVMQNPRHLVRRRGQEARLRCSPMKGHSHVYWYRQLPEEGLKFMVYLQKENIIDESGMPKERFSAEFPKEGPSILRIQQVVRGDSAAYFCASSAQGQTKNEQFFGPGTRLTVL.

V and J are TRBV11-2 and TRBJ1-2; D gene uncertain. Germline V gene sequence: CDR1 SGHAT, CDR2 FQNNGV. CDR3 length: 13 residues. Trimming left V 5 bases short and J 5 bases short, with 12 bases between. This CDR3 is CASSLPTGYGYTF. CDR3 coding DNA: TGTGCCAGCAGCCTTCCGACCGGGTATGGCTACACCTTC. Supplemented by reference TRBV11-2 and TRBJ1-2, the full variable domain reads EAGVAQSPRYKIIEKRQSVAFWCNPISGHATLYWYQQILGQGPKLLIQFQNNGVVDDSQLPKDRFSAERLKGVDSTLKIQPAKLEDSAVYLCASSLPTGYGYTFGSGTRLTVV.

This clonotype was picked up a small number of times. The chain carries TRBV9 and TRBJ2-7; unclear D gene. The CDR3 consists of 16 residues. The germline V and J ends were trimmed by 2 bases and 1 base, with 16 bases remaining between them. CDR1 and CDR2 from the germline V gene are SGDLS and YYNGEE. CDR3 DNA: TGTGCCAGCAGCGTTACAGTCAGATCAGCTTCCTACGAGCAGTACTTC. Its protein is CASSVTVRSASYEQYF. The whole variable domain, remainder taken from reference TRBV9 and TRBJ2-7, is DSGVTQTPKHLITATGQRVTLRCSPRSGDLSVYWYQQSLDQGLQFLIQYYNGEERAKGNILERFSAQQFPDLHSELNLSSLELGDSALYFCASSVTVRSASYEQYFGPGTRLTVT.

This clonotype was observed at least ten times. The chain couples TRBV12-3 or TRBV12-4 to TRBJ2-2, with D perhaps matching TRBD1 or TRBD2 (5 bases each). CDR3 size: 15 residues. V was cut by 3 bases and J by 2 bases, with 10 bases left in between. The CDR3, as DNA: TGTGCCAGCAGTTTTGGGACCACAAACACCGGGGAGCTGTTTTTT. It is translated as CASSFGTTNTGELFF.

This clonotype was seen only a few times. The V gene is TRBV7-2, the J gene TRBJ1-2; D is unresolved. V was cut by 1 base and J by 4 bases, with 10 bases left in between. The CDR3 length is 14 residues. Germline lookup yields CDR1 SGHTA and CDR2 FQGNSA. This CDR3 reads CASSLVRDSYGYTF. The CDR3 coding sequence is TGTGCCAGCAGCTTAGTCCGGGATTCCTATGGCTACACCTTC.